Sequencing of this T cell receptor (beta chain) was carried out in a study of identical twins. Study-wide results and limits: Alpha sequences out of frame and shared by twins had excess low generation probability. Cord blood's abundant beta clonotypes had fewer insertions, unlike memory repertoires. Sequences that were beta out-of-frame showed weaker excess twin sharing.

This clonotype was observed many times. The antigen remains unidentified. After removal of 7 bases from V and 1 base from J, the junction contained 8 bases not matched to a gene. This CDR3 has 16 residues. Template switching, a step in the protocol, added a universal primer site, and cDNA carried unique molecular identifiers. TCRdb processed the 5' RACE reads anew with MiXCR; each CDR3 protein has one entry. There are some 630,000 distinct CDR3 sequences in the sample; about 7.1% occur only once, and 1.6% lies in the top ten. These same records also appear under a second study, on yellow fever vaccine responses in identical twins.

Source material: PBMCs. This sequence joins TRBV12-3 or TRBV12-4 and TRBJ2-2, with 8 bases lining up with TRBD1. The receptor's source is a woman between 18 and 29 years old in good health. DNA for the CDR3: TGTGCCAGCACCTCATTCGGACAGGGGAACACCGGGGAGCTGTTTTTT. Protein product: CASTSFGQGNTGELFF.